The following is a T cell receptor beta chain sequence with its context. Its antigen is unknown. This CDR3 is 15 amino acids long. Germline values: CDR1 SEHNR, CDR2 FQNEAQ (reference sequence). The ends lost 0 bases at V and 6 bases at J; junction bases unmatched: 3. PCR amplification relied on 60 Vbeta primers (plus 13 Jbeta primers). Profiling relied on immunoSEQ multiplex PCR, and the TCRdb table lists in-frame clones only, not all of them. The profile shows 100,000 to 150,000 clones, over 60% of them singletons. These data belong to a study of cytomegalovirus exposure and HLA in healthy donors. The study's findings and limits: Under in vitro conditions, a few CMV-associated chains were confirmed as specific for CMV antigens.

The sequence was collected from a woman in her thirties or forties in good health and CMV-seropositive. The chain combines TRBV7-9 with TRBJ2-1, with TRBD2 matching 9 bases. Material: PBMCs. For the CDR3, the DNA is TGTGCCAGCAGCTTAGCTAGCGGGAGTGTCAATGAGCAGTTCTTC. As protein: CASSLASGSVNEQFF.